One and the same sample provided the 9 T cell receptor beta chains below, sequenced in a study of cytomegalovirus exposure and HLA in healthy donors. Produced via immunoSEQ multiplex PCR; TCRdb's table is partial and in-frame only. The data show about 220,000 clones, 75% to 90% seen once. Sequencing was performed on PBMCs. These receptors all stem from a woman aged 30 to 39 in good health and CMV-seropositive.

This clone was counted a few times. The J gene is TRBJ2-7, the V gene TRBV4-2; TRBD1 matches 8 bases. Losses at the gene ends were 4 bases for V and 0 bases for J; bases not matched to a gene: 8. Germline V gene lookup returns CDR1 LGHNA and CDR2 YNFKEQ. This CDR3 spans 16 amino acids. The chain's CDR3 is CASSLNTGGSSYEQYF. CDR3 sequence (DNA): TGTGCCAGCAGCCTGAATACAGGGGGAAGCTCCTACGAGCAGTACTTC.

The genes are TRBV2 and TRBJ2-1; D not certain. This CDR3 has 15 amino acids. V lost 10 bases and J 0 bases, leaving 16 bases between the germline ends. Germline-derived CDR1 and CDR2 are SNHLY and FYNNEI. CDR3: CATTLDGSSYNEQFF. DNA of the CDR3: TGTGCCACCACGTTGGACGGAAGCTCCTACAATGAGCAGTTCTTC.

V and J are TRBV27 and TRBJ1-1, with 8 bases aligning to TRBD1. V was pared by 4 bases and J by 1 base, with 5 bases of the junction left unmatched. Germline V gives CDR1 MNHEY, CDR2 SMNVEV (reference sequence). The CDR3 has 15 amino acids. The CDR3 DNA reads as TGTGCCAGCAGTTCCCCAGGGGGCGGGAACACTGAAGCTTTCTTT. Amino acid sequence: CASSSPGGGNTEAFF.

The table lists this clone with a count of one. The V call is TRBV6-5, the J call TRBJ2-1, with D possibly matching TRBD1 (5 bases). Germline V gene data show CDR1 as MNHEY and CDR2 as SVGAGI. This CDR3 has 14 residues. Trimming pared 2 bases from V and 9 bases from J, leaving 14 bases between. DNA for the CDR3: TGTGCCAGCAGTTACGGGGCTAGTTCGGGTGAGCAGTTCTTC. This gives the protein CASSYGASSGEQFF.

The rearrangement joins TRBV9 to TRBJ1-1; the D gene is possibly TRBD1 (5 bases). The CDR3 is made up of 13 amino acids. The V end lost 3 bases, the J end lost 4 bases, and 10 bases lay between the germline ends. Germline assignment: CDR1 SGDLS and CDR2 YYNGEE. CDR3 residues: CASSAAGFTEAFF. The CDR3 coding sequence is TGTGCCAGCAGCGCCGCAGGGTTCACTGAAGCTTTCTTT.

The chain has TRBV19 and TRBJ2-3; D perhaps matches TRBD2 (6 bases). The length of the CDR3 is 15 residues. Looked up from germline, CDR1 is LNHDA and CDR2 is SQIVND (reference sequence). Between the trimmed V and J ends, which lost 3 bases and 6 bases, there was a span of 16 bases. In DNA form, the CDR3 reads TGTGCCAGTAGTATCCTGCGGGGTATGCTGGATACGCAGTATTTT. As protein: CASSILRGMLDTQYF.

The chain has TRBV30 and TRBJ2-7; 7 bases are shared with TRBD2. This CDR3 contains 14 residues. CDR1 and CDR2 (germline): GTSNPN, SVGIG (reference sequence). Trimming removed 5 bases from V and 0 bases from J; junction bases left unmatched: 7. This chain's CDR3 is CAWEAGESSYEQYF. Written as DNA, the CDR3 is TGTGCCTGGGAGGCGGGGGAGAGCTCCTACGAGCAGTACTTC.

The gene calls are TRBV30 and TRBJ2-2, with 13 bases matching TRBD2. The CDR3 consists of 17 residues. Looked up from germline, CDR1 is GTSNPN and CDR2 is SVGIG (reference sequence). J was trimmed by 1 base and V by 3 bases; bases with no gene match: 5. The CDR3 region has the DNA TGTGCCTGGAGCGACGGGACTAGCGGGATGAACACCGGGGAGCTGTTTTTT. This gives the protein CAWSDGTSGMNTGELFF.

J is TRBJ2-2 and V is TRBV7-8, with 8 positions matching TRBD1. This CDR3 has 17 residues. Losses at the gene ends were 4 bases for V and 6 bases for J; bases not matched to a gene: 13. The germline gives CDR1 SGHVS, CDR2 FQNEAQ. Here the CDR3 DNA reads TGTGCCAGCAGCTACGGACAGGGAGCTTTAGGATCCGGGGAGCTGTTTTTT. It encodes CASSYGQGALGSGELFF.